The T cell receptor (beta chain) under discussion was sequenced for a study of T cell responses to AZD1222 COVID-19 vaccine. Study-wide findings and caveats: Rises in breadth and depth of Spike-specific TCRs came after two AZD1222 doses. The reported proportion of spike-specific TCRs targeting unmutated variant regions was nearly half. With dominance at 160-218 and 743-854, vaccine-associated CD4 TCRs spanned spike.

V lost 8 bases and J lost 9; bases outside the gene matches: 11. CDR1 and CDR2 from the germline V gene are MNHEY and SVGAGI. There are 15 residues in the CDR3. The method was immunoSEQ multiplex PCR; TCRdb's version includes in-frame clones alone and lacks a portion of them. The sample shows roughly 140,000 clones, 80% to 90% of them seen only once. Notes on this clone: Its antigen is not identified.

This sequence originates from an adult in good health. This chain connects TRBV6-5 to TRBJ1-6, with TRBD1 matching over 9 bases. The source material was peripheral blood, sampled on day 0 of AZD1222 vaccination. The CDR3 reads CASVASGTGFSPLHF. The DNA of the CDR3 is TGTGCCAGCGTAGCCTCCGGGACAGGGTTTTCACCCCTCCACTTT.